The 15 T cell receptor beta chains given below trace back to one sample, sequenced in a study of cytomegalovirus exposure and HLA in healthy donors (dated by TCRdb to about 2017). The library was made by the immunoSEQ multiplex PCR assay. The multiplex PCR relied on a mix of 60 forward primers for TCR Vbeta segments and 13 reverse primers for TCR Jbeta segments. The source is immuneACCESS, and TCRdb retained only in-frame sequences with V and J called. Part of the clones is not carried over; for the studies checked, unresolved V genes explain less than half of this, and the remainder is unexplained. Across this sample there are around 150,000 clones, with 65% to 80% seen only once. The ten largest clones represent 3% to 3.5% of the sample. Sequenced: PBMCs. The origin of the receptors is a man between 35 and 55 years old in good health and CMV-seronegative.

The V call is TRBV28, the J call TRBJ1-1; maybe TRBD1 (6 bases). This CDR3 has 16 residues. V was pared by 6 bases and J by 6 bases, with 23 bases between. The germline V gene encodes CDR1 MDHEN and CDR2 SYDVKM. The CDR3 bases are TGTGCCAGCAGGGAACAGGGCCAGGCAGTGCTCGCTGAAGCTTTCTTT. Residues: CASREQGQAVLAEAFF.

V gene TRBV27 combines with J gene TRBJ2-7, with D maybe TRBD2 (6 bases). V lost 4 bases and J lost 1, with 11 bases in between. The length of the CDR3 is 14 residues. CDR1 is MNHEY, CDR2 SMNVEV, per germline (reference sequence). The CDR3 nucleotides are TGTGCCAGCAGTTCCCCGGGACTGTCCTACGAGCAGTACTTC. It is translated as CASSSPGLSYEQYF.

The chain uses TRBV5-1 and TRBJ1-2, with D maybe TRBD1 (6 bases). Trimming took 0 bases from V and 5 from J, leaving 11 bases between them. This CDR3 is built from 14 residues. The V gene's germline CDR1 is SGHRS and CDR2 YFSETQ. This CDR3 is CASSLGQVSYGYTF. DNA for the CDR3: TGCGCCAGCAGCTTGGGACAGGTCTCATATGGCTACACCTTC.

The rearrangement uses TRBV7-2 and TRBJ1-5; a possible D gene is TRBD1 (5 bases). Between the trimmed V and J ends, which lost 1 base and 1 base, there was a span of 11 bases. The CDR3 sequence is 16 residues long. The germline V gene encodes CDR1 SGHTA and CDR2 FQGNSA. In DNA form, the CDR3 reads TGTGCCAGCAGCTTAGTCGGGGGTCGGAGCAATCAGCCCCAGCATTTT. It encodes CASSLVGGRSNQPQHF.

This clone came up once. This chain connects TRBV7-3 to TRBJ2-3; 15 nucleotides match TRBD2. CDR1 and CDR2 from the germline V gene are SGHTA and FQGTGA. There are 18 residues in the CDR3. V was clipped by 5 bases and J by 0 bases; unmatched bases: 6. The CDR3 nucleotides read TGTGCCAGCAGCCGAGGGACTAGCGGGGGGCGTAGCACAGATACGCAGTATTTT. Amino acids: CASSRGTSGGRSTDTQYF. Full variable domain (rest looked up from reference TRBV7-3 and TRBJ2-3): GAGVSQTPSNKVTEKGKYVELRCDPISGHTALYWYRQSLGQGPEFLIYFQGTGAADDSGLPNDRFFAVRPEGSVSTLKIQRTERGDSAVYLCASSRGTSGGRSTDTQYFGPGTRLTVL.

The chain has TRBV15 and TRBJ2-7; 14 nucleotides line up with TRBD2. The ends lost 3 bases at V and 3 bases at J; junction bases unmatched: 4. Germline V gene lookup returns CDR1 LNHNV and CDR2 YYDKDF (reference sequence). The CDR3 has 16 residues. For the CDR3, the DNA is TGTGCCACCAGCAGGATCGGGACTAGCGGGAGCTACGAGCAGTACTTC. This gives the protein CATSRIGTSGSYEQYF.

The chain is built from TRBV19 and TRBJ1-6, with D perhaps TRBD1 (6 bases). Trimming pared 5 bases from V and 10 bases from J, leaving 18 bases between. CDR1 and CDR2 (germline): LNHDA, SQIVND (reference sequence). The CDR3 contains 15 residues. The chain's CDR3 is CASSGAGAMASPLHF. As DNA, the CDR3 is TGTGCCAGTAGTGGGGCAGGGGCTATGGCATCACCCCTCCACTTT.

This chain connects TRBV5-4 to TRBJ1-2, with unresolved D. Looked up from germline, CDR1 is SGHNT and CDR2 is YYREEE (reference sequence). The CDR3 totals 14 residues. Between the trimmed V and J ends, which lost 4 bases and 4 bases, there was a span of 14 bases. The CDR3 sequence is CASSPPGWAYGYTF. The DNA for the CDR3 is TGTGCCAGCAGCCCGCCGGGATGGGCCTATGGCTACACCTTC.

The CDR3 reads CASSSGTSLLYEQYF. CDR3 DNA: TGTGCCAGCAGCTCCGGGACTAGCCTACTCTACGAGCAGTACTTC. The chain employs TRBV5-4 and TRBJ2-7; 9 bases map to TRBD2. V shed 3 bases and J 3 bases; nucleotides not matched to a gene: 7. Germline loops: CDR1 SGHNT, CDR2 YYREEE (reference sequence). The CDR3 runs 15 residues.

This clone has a handful of counts. The chain has TRBV30 and TRBJ2-1; 13 bases align to TRBD2. Germline V lookup: CDR1 GTSNPN, CDR2 SVGIG (reference sequence). The CDR3 spans 14 residues. V trimming: 4 bases; J trimming: 9 bases; junction bases outside the gene matches: 6. CDR3 loop: CAWTRLAGGGEQFF. The CDR3 nucleotides are TGTGCCTGGACCCGACTAGCGGGAGGTGGTGAGCAGTTCTTC.

The chain carries TRBV5-1 and TRBJ2-7, with 7 bases lining up with TRBD2. The germline V gene has CDR1 SGHRS and CDR2 YFSETQ. J gave up 4 bases and V 2 bases, and 0 bases lay outside the gene matches. The CDR3 has 12 amino acids. The CDR3 DNA follows: TGCGCCAGCAGCTTCGGGGGGTACGAGCAGTACTTC. This sequence encodes CASSFGGYEQYF.

The chain has TRBV5-8 and TRBJ1-1; D ambiguous. Germline CDR1 and CDR2: SGHTS and YDEGEE. The CDR3 is 12 amino acids. V dropped 6 bases and J dropped 1 base, with 7 bases sitting between them. CDR3 sequence (DNA): TGTGCCAGCACCCCGTGGAACACTGAAGCTTTCTTT. Translation gives CASTPWNTEAFF.

The chain is built from TRBV5-6 and TRBJ2-2; the D is unclear. Germline V gene data show CDR1 as SGHDT and CDR2 as YYEEEE. The ends were cut back, 0 bases at V and 8 bases at J, with 8 bases in the middle. There are 13 residues in the CDR3. CDR3 bases: TGTGCCAGCAGCTTGGAGCCTGTGGGGGAGCTGTTTTTT. Protein sequence: CASSLEPVGELFF.

This chain links TRBV19 with TRBJ2-3; D remains ambiguous. Trimming left V 1 base short and J 5 bases short, with 4 bases between. Germline V lookup: CDR1 LNHDA, CDR2 SQIVND (reference sequence). This CDR3 is built from 12 residues. This chain's CDR3 is CASSIARDTQYF. The CDR3 region has the DNA TGTGCCAGTAGTATAGCTAGAGATACGCAGTATTTT.

This clone was observed once. The chain carries TRBV7-9 and TRBJ2-7; TRBD2 matches 11 bases. J lost 2 bases, V lost 5 bases, and 2 bases had no gene match. The CDR3 runs 14 residues. The V gene's germline CDR1 is SEHNR and CDR2 FQNEAQ (reference sequence). The CDR3 spells CASSPTSGAYEQYF. CDR3 coding DNA: TGTGCCAGCAGCCCGACTAGCGGGGCCTACGAGCAGTACTTC.